These 20 T cell receptor beta chains were sequenced from one sample in a study of T cell responses to AZD1222 COVID-19 vaccine. Repertoires were generated with immunoSEQ multiplex PCR, while TCRdb's copy carries only in-frame clones and drops some. The sample has fewer than 150,000 clones, 70% to 90% seen once. The source material was peripheral blood, sampled 28 days after the second AZD1222 dose. The source is an adult who received the AZD1222 COVID-19 vaccine.

This rearrangement joins TRBV10-3 to TRBJ1-6, with TRBD1 matching over 8 bases. V was pared by 6 bases and J by 10 bases, with 5 bases of the junction left unmatched. The CDR3 is 13 amino acids. CDR1 is ENHRY, CDR2 SYGVKD, per germline. In nucleotides, the CDR3 is TGTGCCATCAGGACAGGGGTAGGCTCACCCCTCCACTTT. Translating gives CAIRTGVGSPLHF.

J is TRBJ2-3 and V is TRBV5-5; 11 bases map to TRBD2. After removal of 3 bases from V and 5 bases from J, the junction contained 8 bases not matched to a gene. CDR1 and CDR2 from the germline V gene are SGHKS and YYEKEE (reference sequence). The CDR3 has 16 residues. The CDR3 DNA sequence: TGTGCCAGCAGCTCCGCCCCTCTAGCGGGAGGAGATACGCAGTATTTT. Encoded protein: CASSSAPLAGGDTQYF. The variable domain in full, completed from reference TRBV5-5 and TRBJ2-3, reads DAGVTQSPTHLIKTRGQQVTLRCSPISGHKSVSWYQQVLGQGPQFIFQYYEKEERGRGNFPDRFSARQFPNYSSELNVNALLLGDSALYLCASSSAPLAGGDTQYFGPGTRLTVL.

The chain recombines TRBV28 with TRBJ2-1, with TRBD2 identical over 7 bases. Germline assignment: CDR1 MDHEN and CDR2 SYDVKM. The CDR3 sequence is 15 residues long. Trimming cost V 6 bases and J 2 bases; bases outside gene matches: 7. The CDR3 DNA reads as TGTGCCAGCAGATCTCCTAGCGGAACCTACAATGAGCAGTTCTTC. Protein: CASRSPSGTYNEQFF.

This chain links TRBV28 with TRBJ1-2; the D is unclear. Germline CDR1 and CDR2: MDHEN and SYDVKM. This CDR3 is built from 12 residues. The V end was cut by 3 bases, the J end by 8 bases, with 10 bases between. The CDR3 region has the DNA TGTGCCAGCAGTTTGGCTGGTTGGGGCTACACCTTC. Protein: CASSLAGWGYTF.

The sample holds a few counts of this clone. The chain carries TRBV11-2 and TRBJ1-2, with a tentative D call TRBD1 (5 bases). The CDR3 totals 13 residues. The germline V gene has CDR1 SGHAT and CDR2 FQNNGV. The V gene lost 5 bases and the J gene lost 8 bases, with 15 bases spanning the gap. As DNA, the CDR3 is TGTGCCAGCAGCCCCGGGGGGGGTTCGGGCTACACCTTC. Its protein product is CASSPGGGSGYTF.

The chain is built from TRBV5-6 and TRBJ1-2; the D is unclear. V gave up 0 bases and J gave up 8 bases, with 14 bases separating them. Germline lookup yields CDR1 SGHDT and CDR2 YYEEEE. The CDR3 sequence is 14 residues long. As DNA, the CDR3 is TGTGCCAGCAGCTTGGTCGGGGTAGCTGGGGGCTACACCTTC. Encoded protein: CASSLVGVAGGYTF.

This chain connects TRBV11-2 to TRBJ2-2; tentatively, D is TRBD1 (6 bases). Germline lookup yields CDR1 SGHAT and CDR2 FQNNGV. This CDR3 comprises 15 residues. V gave up 4 bases and J gave up 2 bases, with 11 bases separating them. CDR3 in amino acids: CASSSGTLNTGELFF. Here the CDR3 DNA reads TGTGCCAGCAGCTCCGGGACACTCAACACCGGGGAGCTGTTTTTT.

This chain's CDR3 is CASRTGEFTDTQYF. The CDR3 DNA sequence: TGTGCCAGTAGGACAGGGGAGTTCACAGATACGCAGTATTTT. The J gene is TRBJ2-3, the V gene TRBV19; TRBD1 agrees at 8 bases. CDR3 length: 14 amino acids. Trimming removed 6 bases from V and 2 bases from J; junction bases left unmatched: 4. Germline V gene data show CDR1 as LNHDA and CDR2 as SQIVND (reference sequence).

This clone has more than one count but fewer than ten. The genes are TRBV18 and TRBJ2-2; D is undetermined. Looked up from germline, CDR1 is KGHSH and CDR2 is LQKENI. The V and J ends lost 0 bases and 6 bases respectively, with 17 bases between them. CDR3 size: 17 residues. CDR3 in amino acids: CASSPPVGLESAGELFF. In DNA form, the CDR3 reads TGTGCCAGCTCACCACCGGTAGGGCTAGAATCCGCCGGGGAGCTGTTTTTT. The whole variable domain, remainder taken from reference TRBV18 and TRBJ2-2, is NAGVMQNPRHLVRRRGQEARLRCSPMKGHSHVYWYRQLPEEGLKFMVYLQKENIIDESGMPKERFSAEFPKEGPSILRIQQVVRGDSAAYFCASSPPVGLESAGELFFGEGSRLTVL.

The chain employs TRBV9 and TRBJ1-4, with TRBD1 matching 7 bases. This CDR3 has 13 amino acids. From germline, CDR1 is SGDLS and CDR2 YYNGEE. Trimming cost V 4 bases and J 7 bases; bases outside gene matches: 4. The DNA of the CDR3 is TGTGCCAGCAGCCCCCCAGGGGGTGAAAAACTGTTTTTT. Residues: CASSPPGGEKLFF.

The V gene is TRBV28, the J gene TRBJ2-7, with 7 positions matching TRBD1. Germline assignment: CDR1 MDHEN and CDR2 SYDVKM. The CDR3 is 14 residues long. Trimming cost V 6 bases and J 2 bases; bases outside gene matches: 7. The CDR3, as DNA: TGTGCCAGCAGGCCGGGACAGTTAACCTACGAGCAGTACTTC. Translating gives CASRPGQLTYEQYF. The full variable domain, with the rest looked up from reference TRBV28 and TRBJ2-7, is DVKVTQSSRYLVKRTGEKVFLECVQDMDHENMFWYRQDPGLGLRLIYFSYDVKMKEKGDIPEGYSVSREKKERFSLILESASTNQTSMYLCASRPGQLTYEQYFGPGTRLTVT.

The J gene is TRBJ1-2, the V gene TRBV18; D is possibly TRBD1 (5 bases). Germline V lookup: CDR1 KGHSH, CDR2 LQKENI. The CDR3 contains 14 residues. The V and J ends lost 0 bases and 3 bases respectively, with 8 bases between them. The CDR3 loop is CASSPPVGDYGYTF. CDR3 DNA sequence: TGTGCCAGCTCACCACCGGTGGGGGACTATGGCTACACCTTC.

V is TRBV4-1 and J is TRBJ1-6, with 10 bases aligning to TRBD1. The CDR3 contains 17 residues. Unmatched junction bases numbered 10, after V lost 4 bases and J lost 7 bases. Looked up from germline, CDR1 is MGHRA and CDR2 is YSYEKL. CDR3 protein: CASSRRDRGLGNSPLHF. Here the CDR3 DNA reads TGCGCCAGCAGCCGTCGAGACAGGGGGCTCGGCAATTCACCCCTCCACTTT.

This chain joins TRBV24-1 and TRBJ2-6; the match to TRBD1 covers 9 bases. This CDR3 contains 17 residues. V was clipped by 5 bases and J by 2 bases; unmatched bases: 6. Germline V lookup: CDR1 KGHDR, CDR2 SFDVKD. The CDR3 sequence is CATSVPGTGTGANVLTF. The CDR3 bases are TGTGCCACCAGTGTTCCCGGGACAGGGACTGGGGCCAACGTCCTGACTTTC.

This rearrangement joins TRBV9 to TRBJ2-7, with TRBD1 matching over 10 bases. The trim removed 2 bases at V and 7 bases at J, leaving 6 bases unmatched. This CDR3 contains 14 residues. Per the germline V gene, CDR1 is SGDLS and CDR2 is YYNGEE. CDR3 in amino acids: CASSVGTGEKEQYF. As DNA, the CDR3 is TGTGCCAGCAGCGTCGGGACAGGGGAGAAAGAGCAGTACTTC.

This clone was detected a few times. The chain employs TRBV9 and TRBJ1-6, with 7 bases matching TRBD1. The CDR3 is made up of 15 amino acids. The V segment lost 0 bases and the J segment 6 bases; nucleotides outside the gene matches: 3. In germline, CDR1 is SGDLS, CDR2 YYNGEE. In DNA form, the CDR3 reads TGTGCCAGCAGCGTAGGGCAGGGGGGTAATTCACCCCTCCACTTT. Protein sequence: CASSVGQGGNSPLHF.

The chain joins TRBV18 to TRBJ1-1; D remains unclear. This CDR3 has 14 amino acids. The germline V gene has CDR1 KGHSH and CDR2 LQKENI. V was pared by 2 bases and J by 4 bases, with 11 bases between. The CDR3 is CASSPGVGSTEAFF. CDR3 nucleotide sequence: TGTGCCAGCTCACCAGGGGTAGGGAGCACTGAAGCTTTCTTT.

This chain joins TRBV10-3 and TRBJ1-1; D is undetermined. The CDR3 totals 13 residues. V gave up 6 bases and J gave up 0 bases, with 8 bases separating them. The germline V gene encodes CDR1 ENHRY and CDR2 SYGVKD. CDR3 in amino acids: CAISTTVNTEAFF. The CDR3 bases are TGTGCCATCAGCACTACAGTGAACACTGAAGCTTTCTTT.

Remarks on this clone: This same CDR3 is encoded by further DNA sequences in the sample. This chain connects TRBV28 to TRBJ2-1; no firm D call. The length of the CDR3 is 10 residues. In germline, CDR1 is MDHEN, CDR2 SYDVKM. The V gene lost 4 bases and the J gene lost 6 bases, with 1 base spanning the gap. The CDR3, as DNA: TGTGCCAGCAGTTCCAATGAGCAGTTCTTC. This encodes CASSSNEQFF.

The V call is TRBV6-1, the J call TRBJ2-3; the match to TRBD1 covers 9 bases. The CDR3 consists of 16 residues. CDR1 and CDR2 (germline): MNHNS, SASEGT. The junction had 5 bases not matched to a gene; V was cut back by 4 bases and J by 0 bases. CDR3 bases: TGTGCCAGCAGTGCTCAGACAGGGGGTAGCACAGATACGCAGTATTTT. Its protein product is CASSAQTGGSTDTQYF.